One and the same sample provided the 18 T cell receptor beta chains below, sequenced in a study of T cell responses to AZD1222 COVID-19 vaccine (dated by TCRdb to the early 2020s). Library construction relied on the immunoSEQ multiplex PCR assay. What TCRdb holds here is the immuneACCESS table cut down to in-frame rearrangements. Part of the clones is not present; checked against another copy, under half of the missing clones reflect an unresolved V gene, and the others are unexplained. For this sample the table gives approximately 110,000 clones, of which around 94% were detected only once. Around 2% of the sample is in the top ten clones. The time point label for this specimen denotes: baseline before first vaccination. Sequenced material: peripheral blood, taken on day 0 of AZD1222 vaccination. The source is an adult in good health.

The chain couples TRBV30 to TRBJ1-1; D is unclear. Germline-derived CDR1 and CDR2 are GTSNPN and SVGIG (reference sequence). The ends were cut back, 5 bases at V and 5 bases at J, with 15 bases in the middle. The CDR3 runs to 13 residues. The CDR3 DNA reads TGTGCCTGGGATAGAGCGGGGTGGACTGAAGCTTTCTTT. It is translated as CAWDRAGWTEAFF.

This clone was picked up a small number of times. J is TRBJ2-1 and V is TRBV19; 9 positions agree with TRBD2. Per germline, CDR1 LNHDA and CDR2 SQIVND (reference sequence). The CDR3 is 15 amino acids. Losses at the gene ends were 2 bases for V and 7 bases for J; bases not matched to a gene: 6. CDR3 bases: TGTGCCAGTAGTATACAAGCTAGCGGGGTGAATGAGCAGTTCTTC. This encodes CASSIQASGVNEQFF.

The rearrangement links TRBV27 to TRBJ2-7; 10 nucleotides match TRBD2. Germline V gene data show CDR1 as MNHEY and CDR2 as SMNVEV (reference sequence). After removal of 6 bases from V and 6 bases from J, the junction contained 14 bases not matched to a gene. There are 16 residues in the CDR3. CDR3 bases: TGTGCCAGCAGCCCTAGACCTAGCGGGAGTAAGGCCGAGCAGTACTTC. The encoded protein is CASSPRPSGSKAEQYF.

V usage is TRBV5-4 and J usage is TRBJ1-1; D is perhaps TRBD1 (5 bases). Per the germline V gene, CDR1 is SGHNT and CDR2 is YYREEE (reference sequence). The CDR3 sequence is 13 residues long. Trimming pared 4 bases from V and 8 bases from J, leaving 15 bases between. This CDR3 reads CASSGNTGPEAFF. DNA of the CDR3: TGTGCCAGCAGCGGGAATACAGGCCCCGAAGCTTTCTTT.

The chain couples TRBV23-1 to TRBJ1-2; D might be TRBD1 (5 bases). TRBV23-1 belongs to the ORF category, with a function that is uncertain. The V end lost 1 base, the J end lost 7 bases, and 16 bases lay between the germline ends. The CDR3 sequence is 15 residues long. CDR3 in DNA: TGCGCCAGCAGTCAATTGCCCCCCCGGGGGGTTGGCTACACCTTC. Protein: CASSQLPPRGVGYTF.

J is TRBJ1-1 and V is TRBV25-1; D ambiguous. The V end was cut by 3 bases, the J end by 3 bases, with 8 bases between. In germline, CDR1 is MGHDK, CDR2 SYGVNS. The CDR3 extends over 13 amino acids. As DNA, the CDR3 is TGTGCCAGCAGTGACCAGTTGGACACTGAAGCTTTCTTT. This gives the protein CASSDQLDTEAFF.

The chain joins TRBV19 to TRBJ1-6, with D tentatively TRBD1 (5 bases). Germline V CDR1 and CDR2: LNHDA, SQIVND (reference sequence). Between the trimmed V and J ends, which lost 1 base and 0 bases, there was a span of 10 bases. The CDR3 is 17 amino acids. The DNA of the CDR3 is TGTGCCAGTAGTATAGGACAGCCAAGCTCCTATAATTCACCCCTCCACTTT. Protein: CASSIGQPSSYNSPLHF.

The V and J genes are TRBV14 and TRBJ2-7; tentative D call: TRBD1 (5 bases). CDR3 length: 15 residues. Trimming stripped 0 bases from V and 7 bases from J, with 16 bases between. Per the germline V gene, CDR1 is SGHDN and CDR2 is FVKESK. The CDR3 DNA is TGTGCCAGCAGCCAAGATTCAGGCAGGGTGCGGGAGCAGTACTTC. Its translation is CASSQDSGRVREQYF.

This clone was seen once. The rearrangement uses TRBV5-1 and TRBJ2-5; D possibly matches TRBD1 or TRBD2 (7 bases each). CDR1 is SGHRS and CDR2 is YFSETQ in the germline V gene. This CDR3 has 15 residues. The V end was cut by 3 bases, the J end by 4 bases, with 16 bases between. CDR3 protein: CASSSRTGGGETQYF. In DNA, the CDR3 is TGCGCCAGCAGCTCTAGGACAGGCGGGGGAGAGACCCAGTACTTC.

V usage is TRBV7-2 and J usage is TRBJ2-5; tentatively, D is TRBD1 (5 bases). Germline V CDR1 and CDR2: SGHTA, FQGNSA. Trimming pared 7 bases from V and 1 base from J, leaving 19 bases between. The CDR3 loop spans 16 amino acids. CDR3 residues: CASKDGAGIIQETQYF. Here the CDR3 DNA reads TGTGCCAGCAAGGATGGGGCAGGAATTATCCAAGAGACCCAGTACTTC.

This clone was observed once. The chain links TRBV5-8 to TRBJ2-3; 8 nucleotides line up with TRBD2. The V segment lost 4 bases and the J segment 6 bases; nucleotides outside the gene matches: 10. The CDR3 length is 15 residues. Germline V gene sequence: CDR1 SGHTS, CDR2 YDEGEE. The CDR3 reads CASSQGLAGRDTQYF. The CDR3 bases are TGTGCCAGCAGCCAAGGACTAGCCGGGCGGGATACGCAGTATTTT.

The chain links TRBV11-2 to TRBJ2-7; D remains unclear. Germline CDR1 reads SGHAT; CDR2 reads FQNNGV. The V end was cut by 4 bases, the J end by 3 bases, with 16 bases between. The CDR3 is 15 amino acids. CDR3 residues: CASSSYTLTDYEQYF. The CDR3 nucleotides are TGTGCCAGCAGCTCTTACACGTTAACGGACTACGAGCAGTACTTC.

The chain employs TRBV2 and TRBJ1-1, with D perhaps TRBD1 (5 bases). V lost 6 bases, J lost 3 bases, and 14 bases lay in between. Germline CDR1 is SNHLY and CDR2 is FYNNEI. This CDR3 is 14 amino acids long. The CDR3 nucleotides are TGTGCCAGCAGCCGGCTGGGGGGGGACACTGAAGCTTTCTTT. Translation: CASSRLGGDTEAFF. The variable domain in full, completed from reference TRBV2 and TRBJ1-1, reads EPEVTQTPSHQVTQMGQEVILRCVPISNHLYFYWYRQILGQKVEFLVSFYNNEISEKSEIFDDQFSVERPDGSNFTLKIRSTKLEDSAMYFCASSRLGGDTEAFFGQGTRLTVV.

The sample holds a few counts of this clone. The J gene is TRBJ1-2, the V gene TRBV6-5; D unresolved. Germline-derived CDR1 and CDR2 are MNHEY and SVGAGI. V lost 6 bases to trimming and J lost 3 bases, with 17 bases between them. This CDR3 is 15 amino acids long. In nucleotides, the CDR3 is TGTGCCAGCAGCCGTTCCGGAACACCAGACTATGGCTACACCTTC. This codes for CASSRSGTPDYGYTF.

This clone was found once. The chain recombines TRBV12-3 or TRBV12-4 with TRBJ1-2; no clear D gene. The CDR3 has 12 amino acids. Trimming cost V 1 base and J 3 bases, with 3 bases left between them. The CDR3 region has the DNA TGTGCCAGCAGTTTAGAGGACTATGGCTACACCTTC. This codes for CASSLEDYGYTF.

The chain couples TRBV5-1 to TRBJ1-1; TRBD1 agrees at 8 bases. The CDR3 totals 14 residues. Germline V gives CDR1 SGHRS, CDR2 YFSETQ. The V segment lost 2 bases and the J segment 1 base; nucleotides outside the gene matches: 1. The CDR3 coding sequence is TGCGCCAGCAGCTTCGGGACAGGGAACACTGAAGCTTTCTTT. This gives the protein CASSFGTGNTEAFF.

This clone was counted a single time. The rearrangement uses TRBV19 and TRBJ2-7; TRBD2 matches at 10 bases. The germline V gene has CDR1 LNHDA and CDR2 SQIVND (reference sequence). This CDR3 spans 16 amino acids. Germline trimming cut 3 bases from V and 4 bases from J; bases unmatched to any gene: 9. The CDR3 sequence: CASSIRASGSSYEQYF. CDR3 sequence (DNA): TGTGCCAGTAGTATTCGGGCTAGCGGGAGCAGTTACGAGCAGTACTTC. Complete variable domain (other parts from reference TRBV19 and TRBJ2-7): DGGITQSPKYLFRKEGQNVTLSCEQNLNHDAMYWYRQDPGQGLRLIYYSQIVNDFQKGDIAEGYSVSREKKESFPLTVTSAQKNPTAFYLCASSIRASGSSYEQYFGPGTRLTVT.

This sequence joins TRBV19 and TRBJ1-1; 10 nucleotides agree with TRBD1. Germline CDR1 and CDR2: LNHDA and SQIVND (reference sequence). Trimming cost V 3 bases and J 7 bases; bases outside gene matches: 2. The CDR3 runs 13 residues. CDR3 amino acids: CASSMGQGLEAFF. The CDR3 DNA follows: TGTGCCAGTAGTATGGGACAGGGGCTTGAAGCTTTCTTT.